The source of this T cell receptor beta chain is a study of blood T cell repertoires in COVID-19 (dated by TCRdb to the early 2020s). In terms of the full investigation: Samples covering the acute and convalescent phases of COVID-19 were provided by collaborators in the United States, Italy and Spain. The prospective study material was composed of cDNA or gDNA derived from T cells, B-cell-depleted T cells, or PBMCs. Deeply sampled blood TCRbeta repertoires from subjects exposed to, actively infected with, or recovered from COVID-19 were included in the dataset. The repertoires were released in a freely available public database intended as a resource for research on the immune response to SARS-CoV-2. The samples were drawn from the first 160 participants of the ongoing ImmuneRACE study and from 1,254 subjects provided by 6 global collaborators. The sample metadata nearly always contained a de-identified subject ID, COVID-19 status, age in years and sex. Where available, HLA class I and class II types were obtained from metadata supplied by the sample provider rather than from assay-based typing.

Whole blood was collected in K2EDTA tubes by collaborating institutions according to the institutions' own protocols. For TCRbeta analysis, collaborators shipped samples as frozen whole blood, isolated PBMCs, or DNA extracted from either of those sample types. As for this clone: Its antigen remains unidentified. Base-call qualities are not available, and no considerably larger clone is one nucleotide away.

At the junction V is shortened by 3 bases and J by 3 bases, with 8 bases in between. The CDR3 holds 13 amino acids from the cysteine to the phenylalanine. Kept here is only the CDR3 DNA, which spans 39 bases and is read in frame from base 1. CDR1 and CDR2 were assigned from the germline V gene (reference sequence) as LNHDA and SQIVND. Overall results and qualifications from the work: Clinical and demographic metadata were provided uncurated, with the amount varying by source and participant.

TCRbeta CDR3 regions were amplified from genomic DNA using the immunoSEQ Assay, a bias-controlled multiplex PCR. In the source study's methods: The number of nucleated cells in each sample was estimated by amplification of reference gene primers within the assay. To quantify the absolute abundance of each unique TCRbeta CDR3 rearrangement, sequence reads were collapsed and filtered. Productive Simpson clonality was computed per sample as the square root of Simpson's diversity index over productive rearrangements. TCRdb mirrors the immuneACCESS table, restricted to in-frame sequences. Some clones are absent from its copies; in checked studies, under half trace to an unresolved V gene, and the reason for the others is unknown. Clone size and V and J calls were adopted from that table, with D and trimming inferred from the DNA. The sample profile shows tens of thousands of clones; roughly 91% of them were found once. The ten largest clones represent roughly 7.7% of the sample.

Sequenced: peripheral blood. The TCR was taken from a woman in her fifties or sixties with active COVID-19. The chain was built from TRBV19 and TRBJ1-2, and the D gene may be TRBD1, 6 bases matching. The nucleotide sequence reads TGTGCCAGTAGTATCGGACAGTACTATGGCTACACCTTC. Its translation reads: CASSIGQYYGYTF.